The 20 T cell receptor beta chains given below trace back to one sample, sequenced in a study of T-cell memory formation after mild COVID-19. TCRdb processed the 5' RACE reads anew with MiXCR; each CDR3 protein has one entry. Here the sample spans approximately 300,000 distinct CDR3 sequences, roughly 8% being singletons. Sample: PBMCs or a T cell subset sorted from them (not recorded which). Receptors were obtained from a man aged 18 to 30 who had mild COVID-19 (a few samples of this study predate the infection). Cell type and time point are not known.

This chain joins TRBV12-3 or TRBV12-4 and TRBJ1-1; tentatively, D is TRBD1 (6 bases). Between the trimmed V and J ends, which lost 4 bases and 10 bases, there was a span of 19 bases. The CDR3 is made up of 14 amino acids. The CDR3 bases are TGTGCCAGCAGTTCGACGGAGGACAGTCGGCCAGCTTTCTTT. Translating it yields CASSSTEDSRPAFF.

In this sample, this clonotype turned up a few times. V is TRBV20-1 and J is TRBJ2-2, with D tentatively TRBD1 (5 bases). The CDR3 is made up of 12 amino acids. V lost 6 bases and J 6 bases, leaving 11 bases between the germline ends. CDR1 is DFQATT, CDR2 SNEGSKA, per germline (reference sequence). The CDR3 protein is CSAGVPPGELFF. For the CDR3, the DNA is TGCAGTGCAGGGGTCCCCCCCGGGGAGCTGTTTTTT.

This clonotype was seen a few times. This chain uses TRBV12-3 or TRBV12-4 with TRBJ2-3, with 7 bases matching TRBD2. This CDR3 contains 15 residues. V trimming: 2 bases; J trimming: 2 bases; junction bases outside the gene matches: 4. CDR3 residues: CASSLLADPTDTQYF. CDR3 DNA sequence: TGTGCCAGCAGTTTACTAGCGGATCCCACAGATACGCAGTATTTT.

This clonotype was found a few times. V is TRBV10-3 and J is TRBJ1-2; a weak D match, TRBD1 (6 bases). The CDR3 sequence is 18 residues long. V lost 2 bases and J lost 4, with 23 bases in between. Germline CDR1 ENHRY, CDR2 SYGVKD. In DNA, the CDR3 is TGTGCCATCAGTGAGAACTGGGATGGGAAGGACAGTGGCTATGGCTACACCTTC. It is translated as CAISENWDGKDSGYGYTF.

This clonotype has only a few counts. The rearrangement links TRBV2 to TRBJ2-2, with D possibly being TRBD1 (6 bases). Looked up from germline, CDR1 is SNHLY and CDR2 is FYNNEI. Deletions cut 0 bases from V and 7 bases from J, with 9 bases between. The CDR3 has 14 residues. CDR3 nucleotide sequence: TGTGCCAGCAGTGAAGCGAGGGGGTTCGGGGAGCTGTTTTTT. It specifies CASSEARGFGELFF.

A note on this clonotype: A junction end diverges from the germline sequence, so it may reflect a read error. This sequence joins TRBV15 and TRBJ1-1; a weak D match, TRBD1 (6 bases). The CDR3 covers 15 residues. Germline values: CDR1 LNHNV, CDR2 YYDKDF (reference sequence). As DNA, the CDR3 is TGTGCCATCAGCAGAGTGGGGGGGGCCGGGACTGAAGCTTTCTTT. This translates into CAISRVGGAGTEAFF.

The chain carries TRBV30 and TRBJ2-7; D call uncertain. V dropped 0 bases and J dropped 4 bases, with 10 bases sitting between them. CDR1 GTSNPN and CDR2 SVGIG come from the germline V gene (reference sequence). CDR3 size: 13 residues. CDR3 amino acids: CAWSVFLGYEQYF. The CDR3 DNA follows: TGTGCCTGGAGTGTTTTCCTTGGGTACGAGCAGTACTTC. Filled out from reference TRBV30 and TRBJ2-7, the complete variable domain reads SQTIHQWPATLVQPVGSPLSLECTVEGTSNPNLYWYRQAAGRGLQLLFYSVGIGQISSEVPQNLSASRPQDRQFILSSKKLLLSDSGFYLCAWSVFLGYEQYFGPGTRLTVT.

V usage is TRBV7-2 and J usage is TRBJ2-5; D call uncertain. This CDR3 spans 11 amino acids. V lost 0 bases and J lost 10, with 6 bases in between. Germline CDR1 reads SGHTA; CDR2 reads FQGNSA. CDR3 amino acids: CASSLAEFQYF. The CDR3 coding sequence is TGTGCCAGCAGCTTAGCGGAATTCCAGTACTTC. The full variable domain, completed using reference TRBV7-2 and TRBJ2-5, is GAGVSQSPSNKVTEKGKDVELRCDPISGHTALYWYRQSLGQGLEFLIYFQGNSAPDKSGLPSDRFSAERTGGSVSTLTIQRTQQEDSAVYLCASSLAEFQYFGPGTRLLVL.

On this clonotype itself: An end of the junction differs from the germline gene, which may be a read error. V gene TRBV27 combines with J gene TRBJ2-6; tentatively, D is TRBD1 (5 bases). Germline CDR1 MNHEY, CDR2 SMNVEV (reference sequence). The CDR3 loop spans 15 amino acids. The CDR3 region has the DNA TGTGCCAGCAGTTTACTCGACGCTGGGGCCAACGTCCTGGCTTTC. It yields the protein CASSLLDAGANVLAF.

The chain links TRBV28 to TRBJ1-5; no definite D call. The CDR3 consists of 14 residues. Germline values: CDR1 MDHEN, CDR2 SYDVKM. Trimming removed 3 bases at V and 7 bases at J, with 13 bases between. In DNA, the CDR3 is TGTGCCAGCAGTTTGGGGAGCATCACGCAGCCCCAGCATTTT. This gives the protein CASSLGSITQPQHF.

This chain links TRBV11-2 with TRBJ1-6, with D uncertain. The V gene's germline CDR1 is SGHAT and CDR2 FQNNGV. The CDR3 is made up of 22 amino acids. V was shortened by 5 bases and J by 3 bases, with 32 bases between the two germline ends. CDR3 nucleotides: TGTGCCAGCAGCACATTAGGGCGACCCAGGAGGACTAGAGTCTACTATAATTCACCCCTCCACTTT. Amino acid sequence: CASSTLGRPRRTRVYYNSPLHF.

In this sample, this clonotype turned up a few times. This chain uses TRBV5-1 with TRBJ1-2, with TRBD1 as a possible D gene (6 bases). This CDR3 is built from 15 residues. Germline CDR1 SGHRS, CDR2 YFSETQ. Trimming took off 2 bases at V and 8 bases at J, with 19 bases between the two ends. The DNA for the CDR3 is TGCGCCAGCAGCTTTGGTTCGGCAGGGGAGGTCGGCTACACCTTC. Its protein product is CASSFGSAGEVGYTF.

This clonotype showed up just a few times. The gene calls are TRBV7-2 and TRBJ2-5, with D perhaps matching TRBD1 (7 bases). CDR1 SGHTA and CDR2 FQGNSA come from the germline V gene. V shed 3 bases and J shed 1 base, with 12 bases lying between them. The length of the CDR3 is 15 residues. The CDR3: CASSLEGAPQETQYF. CDR3 sequence (DNA): TGTGCCAGCAGCTTGGAGGGGGCCCCCCAAGAGACCCAGTACTTC.

The chain employs TRBV27 and TRBJ2-4; D is unclear. This CDR3 has 15 amino acids. The germline V and J ends were trimmed by 6 bases and 0 bases, with 12 bases remaining between them. Germline V lookup: CDR1 MNHEY, CDR2 SMNVEV (reference sequence). CDR3 DNA sequence: TGTGCCAGCAGGGGCATCACTCTAGCCAAAAACATTCAGTACTTC. Translating gives CASRGITLAKNIQYF.

This clonotype was counted ten times or more. V usage is TRBV7-6 and J usage is TRBJ2-1, with 9 bases that match TRBD1. V trimming: 1 base; J trimming: 8 bases; junction bases outside the gene matches: 9. This CDR3 contains 16 residues. CDR1 SGHVS and CDR2 FNYEAQ come from the germline V gene. The CDR3 DNA reads as TGTGCCAGCAGCTTAGTTGTACAGGGGGCTCTTCATGAGCAGTTCTTC. Its translation is CASSLVVQGALHEQFF.

This clonotype was counted between two and nine times. The chain is built from TRBV5-1 and TRBJ2-2; D remains unclear. The CDR3 runs to 17 residues. Looked up from germline, CDR1 is SGHRS and CDR2 is YFSETQ. V gave up 0 bases and J gave up 4 bases, with 16 bases separating them. The CDR3 sequence: CASSLASSGWSTGELFF. CDR3 nucleotide sequence: TGCGCCAGCAGCTTGGCCAGTTCGGGCTGGAGCACCGGGGAGCTGTTTTTT.

The chain has TRBV27 and TRBJ2-3; 9 bases are shared with TRBD2. Per the germline V gene, CDR1 is MNHEY and CDR2 is SMNVEV (reference sequence). The CDR3 has 15 amino acids. Trimming cost V 7 bases and J 2 bases; bases outside gene matches: 7. The CDR3 coding sequence is TGTGCCAGCACCCTATTAGCGGGGGTCACAGATACGCAGTATTTT. It codes for CASTLLAGVTDTQYF.

This clonotype turned up a few times. The chain links TRBV5-1 to TRBJ2-2; D may be TRBD2 (5 bases). Germline V gene sequence: CDR1 SGHRS, CDR2 YFSETQ. The CDR3 is made up of 14 amino acids. The V and J ends lost 7 bases and 4 bases respectively, with 14 bases between them. The CDR3: CASRGLTSTGELFF. Written as DNA, the CDR3 is TGCGCCAGCCGAGGGCTTACCTCCACCGGGGAGCTGTTTTTT. Variable domain in full (rest from reference TRBV5-1 and TRBJ2-2): KAGVTQTPRYLIKTRGQQVTLSCSPISGHRSVSWYQQTPGQGLQFLFEYFSETQRNKGNFPGRFSGRQFSNSRSEMNVSTLELGDSALYLCASRGLTSTGELFFGEGSRLTVL.

The rearrangement links TRBV5-6 to TRBJ2-7, with 7 nucleotides matching TRBD1. The CDR3 sequence is 15 residues long. Germline trimming cut 3 bases from V and 3 bases from J; bases unmatched to any gene: 9. Germline V gene sequence: CDR1 SGHDT, CDR2 YYEEEE. CDR3 in amino acids: CASSSGQSAGYEQYV. The CDR3 DNA reads as TGTGCCAGCAGCTCGGGACAGTCCGCCGGCTACGAGCAGTACGTC.

The chain is built from TRBV11-2 and TRBJ1-1, with D unresolved. Trimming took off 5 bases at V and 4 bases at J, with 14 bases between the two ends. The CDR3 length is 14 residues. Germline V gives CDR1 SGHAT, CDR2 FQNNGV. The chain's CDR3 is CASSQSWRSTEAFF. In nucleotides, the CDR3 is TGTGCCAGCAGCCAATCTTGGAGGAGCACTGAAGCTTTCTTT.